This T cell receptor (beta chain) was sequenced in a study of CD8 T cells in Susac syndrome. While CD8+ and CD4+ T cells were isolated negatively, TEMRA cells were enriched by FACS. Reverse transcription used about 0.5 to 1 ug RNA and random hexamers. Amplification of TCR beta CDR3 used immunoSEQ multiplex PCR across 54 Vbeta and 13 Jbeta. TCRdb recomputed calls from the immunoSEQ multiplex PCR reads with MiXCR, one row per CDR3 protein. The data show hundreds of thousands of distinct CDR3 sequences, more than 80% seen once. This TCR was recovered from a human donor with multiple sclerosis. The sequenced material came from CD8+ T cells from PBMCs.

Here the CDR3 reads CASSYSDRAYGYTF. The CDR3, as DNA: TGTGCCAGCAGTTACTCGGATCGGGCATATGGCTACACCTTC. The chain joins TRBV6-5 to TRBJ1-2; D is unresolved. Between the trimmed V and J ends, which lost 0 bases and 5 bases, there was a span of 10 bases. CDR1 MNHEY and CDR2 SVGAGI come from the germline V gene. This CDR3 is 14 amino acids long.